A selection of T cell receptor beta chains follows, all from one sample in a study of OX40 agonist ivuxolimab in advanced cancers. Assay: immunoSEQ multiplex PCR; the TCRdb copy retains only in-frame clones and omits some. In the table there are about 31,000 clones, 86% of which are singletons. The starting material was CD4+ or CD8+ T cells sorted from blood, obtained in a trial of the OX40 agonist ivuxolimab. The receptor source for this set is an adult with an advanced solid tumor such as melanoma, head and neck, liver or kidney cancer. CDR3s include the opening cysteine and the closing phenylalanine or tryptophan. The D gene is left open where the match is weak. Rows give clone size only sometimes, using once, few, many, or a class for an expanded clone.

TRBJ1-4,once,-,TRBV29-1,CSVGQVANEKLFF,TGCAGCGTTGGACAGGTAGCTAATGAAAAACTGTTTTTT
TRBJ2-1,-,-,TRBV9,CASSVEGQAGADEQFF,TGTGCCAGCAGCGTAGAGGGACAGGCGGGAGCGGATGAGCAGTTCTTC
TRBJ2-1,-,TRBD2,TRBV7-2,CASSLAGVETFF,TGTGCCAGCAGCCTAGCGGGAGTAGAGACATTCTTC
TRBJ2-7,-,TRBD2,TRBV5-5,CASDLRAGAYEQYF,TGTGCCAGCGACCTAAGGGCGGGAGCATACGAGCAGTACTTC
TRBJ2-1,-,-,TRBV27,CASSLSPINEQFF,TGTGCCAGCAGTTTATCCCCAATCAATGAGCAGTTCTTC
TRBJ2-2,-,-,TRBV28,CASSPRRVSSTGELFF,TGTGCCAGCAGTCCCCGCAGGGTGTCTTCCACCGGGGAGCTGTTTTTT
TRBJ1-1,-,-,TRBV9,CASSASSLNTEAFF,TGTGCCAGCAGCGCTTCCAGTTTAAACACTGAAGCTTTCTTT
TRBJ2-3,once,-,TRBV15,CATSRGPLGGASTDTQYF,TGTGCCACCAGCAGAGGGCCGCTAGGCGGAGCTAGCACAGATACGCAGTATTTT
TRBJ2-7,-,TRBD1,TRBV9,CASSPRSGQVSSYEQYF,TGTGCCAGCAGCCCGAGATCGGGACAGGTGAGCTCCTACGAGCAGTACTTC
TRBJ2-5,-,-,TRBV11-2,CASRDTTDEETQYF,TGTGCCAGCCGAGACACCACGGATGAAGAGACCCAGTACTTC
TRBJ1-5,once,-,TRBV4-1,CASSYQDRVEENQPQHF,TGCGCCAGCAGCTACCAAGATCGCGTAGAGGAGAATCAGCCCCAGCATTTT
TRBJ2-7,-,TRBD1,TRBV19,CASSPWTGASYEQYF,TGTGCCAGTAGTCCATGGACAGGGGCCTCCTACGAGCAGTACTTC
TRBJ1-3,once,-,TRBV9,CASSVGTSGNTIYF,TGTGCCAGCAGCGTAGGCACCTCTGGAAACACCATATATTTT
TRBJ2-7,once,TRBD2,TRBV4-1,CASSHALAGGTYEQYF,TGCGCCAGCAGCCATGCACTAGCGGGAGGGACCTACGAGCAGTACTTC
TRBJ2-1,-,TRBD1,TRBV27,CASSQGAWNEQFF,TGTGCCAGTTCCCAGGGGGCCTGGAATGAGCAGTTCTTC
TRBJ2-1,-,-,TRBV19,CASSDRPSYNEQFF,TGTGCCAGTAGTGACAGGCCTTCCTACAATGAGCAGTTCTTC
TRBJ2-5,-,TRBD1,TRBV27,CASSPKTGVKGTQYF,TGTGCCAGCAGTCCAAAGACAGGGGTCAAGGGGACCCAGTACTTC
TRBJ2-1,-,TRBD2,TRBV6-1,CASSKGTRRNEQFF,TGTGCCAGCAGTAAGGGGACTAGGAGAAATGAGCAGTTCTTC
TRBJ2-7,-,TRBD1,TRBV28,CASSGTGNEQYF,TGTGCCAGCAGTGGGACAGGGAACGAGCAGTACTTC
TRBJ2-1,-,-,TRBV27,CASSGTYNEQFF,TGTGCCAGCAGCGGGACTTACAATGAGCAGTTCTTC
TRBJ1-4,-,TRBD1,TRBV9,CASSVTGATNEKLFF,TGTGCCAGCAGCGTAACAGGGGCAACTAATGAAAAACTGTTTTTT
TRBJ2-7,-,-,TRBV5-6,CASSLAGAAYEQYF,TGTGCCAGCAGCTTGGCCGGGGCAGCCTACGAGCAGTACTTC
TRBJ2-1,-,TRBD1,TRBV28,CASSLGSGGSYNEQFF,TGTGCCAGCAGTTTAGGCTCAGGGGGATCTTACAATGAGCAGTTCTTC
TRBJ2-7,few,-,TRBV11-3,CASSLGVGPSYEQYF,TGTGCCAGCAGCTTAGGTGTCGGGCCTTCCTACGAGCAGTACTTC
TRBJ1-2,-,-,TRBV5-4,CASSWRGGGYTF,TGTGCCAGCAGCTGGCGCGGGGGTGGCTACACCTTC
TRBJ2-1,-,-,TRBV6-6,CASSFQGAYNEQFF,TGTGCCAGCAGTTTTCAGGGCGCCTACAATGAGCAGTTCTTC
TRBJ2-5,once,TRBD2,TRBV7-2,CASSLAVDLAGLRETQYF,TGTGCCAGCAGCTTAGCGGTTGACCTAGCGGGATTGCGAGAGACCCAGTACTTC
TRBJ1-2,-,-,TRBV27,CASSLSQGVNYGYTF,TGTGCCAGCAGTTTATCCCAGGGAGTAAACTATGGCTACACCTTC
TRBJ2-1,-,-,TRBV21-1,CASSNGTSATHNEQFF,TGTGCCAGCAGCAACGGGACTAGCGCGACTCACAATGAGCAGTTCTTC
TRBJ2-7,-,-,TRBV5-4,CASSPGRGMYEQYF,TGTGCCAGCAGCCCGGGTCGGGGGATGTACGAGCAGTACTTC
TRBJ2-3,-,-,TRBV27,CASSFTVSGADTQYF,TGTGCCAGCAGTTTTACAGTGTCCGGTGCAGATACGCAGTATTTT
TRBJ2-7,-,TRBD2,TRBV4-2,CASSQPLAGTTYEQYF,TGTGCCAGCAGCCAACCACTAGCGGGAACGACCTACGAGCAGTACTTC
TRBJ2-1,-,-,TRBV2,CATPGLRNEQFF,TGTGCCACCCCGGGACTCCGCAATGAGCAGTTCTTC
TRBJ2-2,-,TRBD2,TRBV15,CATSEEASGAGELFF,TGTGCCACCAGCGAGGAGGCTAGCGGGGCCGGGGAGCTGTTTTTT
TRBJ1-2,-,TRBD1,TRBV28,CASRLTGGGGYTF,TGTGCCAGCAGACTGACAGGGGGCGGTGGCTACACCTTC
TRBJ1-1,-,-,TRBV15,CATSRDPTGKVEAFF,TGTGCCACCAGCAGAGATCCCACAGGAAAGGTAGAAGCTTTCTTT
TRBJ2-7,once,-,TRBV7-2,CASSADYYEQYF,TGTGCCAGCAGCGCAGACTACTACGAGCAGTACTTC
TRBJ2-3,-,-,TRBV7-3,CASSLADTQYF,TGTGCCAGCAGCTTGGCAGATACGCAGTATTTT
TRBJ2-7,-,-,TRBV11-2,CASSLGSYEQYF,TGTGCCAGCAGCCTCGGGTCCTACGAGCAGTACTTC
TRBJ2-3,-,TRBD2,TRBV27,CASSLSTSGNTQYF,TGTGCCAGCAGTTTATCGACTAGCGGGAATACGCAGTATTTT
TRBJ2-3,-,-,TRBV6-1,CASSEASGVPTDTQYF,TGTGCCAGCAGTGAAGCGAGCGGAGTCCCTACAGATACGCAGTATTTT
TRBJ2-1,-,TRBD2,TRBV27,CASRTSGPNEQFF,TGTGCCAGCAGGACTAGCGGGCCCAATGAGCAGTTCTTC
TRBJ2-1,-,-,TRBV19,CASSIEGSPNEQFF,TGTGCCAGTAGTATAGAGGGCTCCCCCAATGAGCAGTTCTTC
TRBJ2-7,-,-,TRBV11-2,CASSLGYSSFEQYF,TGTGCCAGCAGCTTAGGTTACAGTTCGTTTGAGCAGTACTTC
TRBJ2-5,-,-,TRBV28,CASSFLSETEETQYF,TGTGCCAGCAGTTTTCTTTCCGAGACAGAAGAGACCCAGTACTTC
TRBJ1-1,-,TRBD1,TRBV7-9,CASSFGGQGEAFF,TGTGCCAGCAGCTTTGGGGGACAGGGCGAAGCTTTCTTT